This is a list of T cell receptor beta chains from one sample in a study of blood T cell repertoires in COVID-19. Generated by immunoSEQ multiplex PCR, the TCRdb table keeps only in-frame clones and is missing some. The sample contains some 420,000 clones, roughly nine tenths of which appear only once. Material: PBMCs or T cells enriched from blood (not recorded which). These receptor sequences come from a man aged 25-45 years who had recovered from COVID-19. The CDR3 runs from the conserved cysteine through the conserved F or W. Fields, in order: V gene, clone size, D gene, J gene, CDR3 DNA, CDR3 protein. The D gene is left open where the match is weak. Clone size is shown for a subset of rows, as once, few, many or a class of expanded clone.

V: TRBV5-4; size: -; D: TRBD2; J: TRBJ2-7; DNA: TGTGCCAGCAGCTCCGGGACTAGCGGGAGCCACGAGCAGTACTTC; CDR3: CASSSGTSGSHEQYF
V: TRBV7-6; size: -; D: TRBD1; J: TRBJ2-3; DNA: TGTGCCAGCAGCCGACAGGGGAACACAGATACGCAGTATTTT; CDR3: CASSRQGNTDTQYF
V: TRBV28; size: -; D: TRBD1; J: TRBJ1-2; DNA: TGTGCCAGCAGTTTATTCCGGGACAGCTCCTTTGCTAACTATGGCTACACCTTC; CDR3: CASSLFRDSSFANYGYTF
V: TRBV7-9; size: -; D: TRBD1; J: TRBJ2-7; DNA: TGTGCCAGCAGCCTGCGGGGGACAGGGGAAGGCTACGAGCAGTACTTC; CDR3: CASSLRGTGEGYEQYF
V: TRBV19; size: -; D: TRBD2; J: TRBJ2-1; DNA: TGTGCCAGTAGTCGTGGACTAGCGGGAGACAATGAGCAGTTCTTC; CDR3: CASSRGLAGDNEQFF
V: TRBV18; size: -; D: -; J: TRBJ2-5; DNA: TGTGCCAGCTCAGTTCGACAGGTAGAGACCCAGTACTTC; CDR3: CASSVRQVETQYF
V: TRBV5-8; size: -; D: -; J: TRBJ1-1; DNA: TGTGCCAGCAGCCCTTACTGGGGGGTCGGGAACACTGAAGCTTTCTTT; CDR3: CASSPYWGVGNTEAFF
V: TRBV19; size: -; D: -; J: TRBJ2-3; DNA: TGTGCCAGTGACGACTCAGTTACGCAGTATTTT; CDR3: CASDDSVTQYF
V: TRBV27; size: -; D: -; J: TRBJ2-3; DNA: TGTGCCAGCAGTCCATTTCCGAGGACAGATACGCAGTATTTT; CDR3: CASSPFPRTDTQYF
V: TRBV28; size: -; D: TRBD2; J: TRBJ2-3; DNA: TGTGCCAGCAGGACTAGCGGGGCTACAGATACGCAGTATTTT; CDR3: CASRTSGATDTQYF
V: TRBV7-3; size: -; D: TRBD1; J: TRBJ2-3; DNA: TGTGCCAGCAAAAGGGGGCCTTTGGCAGATACGCAGTATTTT; CDR3: CASKRGPLADTQYF
V: TRBV5-1; size: -; D: -; J: TRBJ2-7; DNA: TGCGCCAGCAGCTTGGGCCAGGCCGAGGGTACCGAGCAGTACTTC; CDR3: CASSLGQAEGTEQYF
V: TRBV2; size: -; D: -; J: TRBJ1-2; DNA: TGTGCCAGCAGTGCTCTACAGGGAAACGGCTACACCTTC; CDR3: CASSALQGNGYTF
V: TRBV10-1; size: few; D: -; J: TRBJ1-3; DNA: TGCGCCAGCAGTGATGGGAGCTCTGGAAACACCATATATTTT; CDR3: CASSDGSSGNTIYF
V: TRBV18; size: -; D: -; J: TRBJ1-1; DNA: TGTGCCAGCTCGACGGGAGAAGGCACTGAAGCTTTCTTT; CDR3: CASSTGEGTEAFF
V: TRBV12-3/TRBV12-4; size: -; D: -; J: TRBJ1-1; DNA: TGTGCCAGCAGTTTAGATCATTACACTGAAGCTTTCTTT; CDR3: CASSLDHYTEAFF
V: TRBV9; size: -; D: -; J: TRBJ2-6; DNA: TGTGCCAGCAGCGCCGGGTCTGGGGCCAACGTCCTGACTTTC; CDR3: CASSAGSGANVLTF
V: TRBV19; size: -; D: -; J: TRBJ1-1; DNA: TGTGCCAGTAGTATAGACCCGGGGGGAACTCACACTGAAGCTTTCTTT; CDR3: CASSIDPGGTHTEAFF
V: TRBV28; size: -; D: -; J: TRBJ2-1; DNA: TGTGCCAGCAGTCAGGGGTATGAGCAGTTCTTC; CDR3: CASSQGYEQFF
V: TRBV20-1; size: -; D: -; J: TRBJ2-7; DNA: TGCAGTGCCCCGTTGGGGCCTGGGCAGTACTTC; CDR3: CSAPLGPGQYF
V: TRBV20-1; size: -; D: -; J: TRBJ1-4; DNA: TGCAGCCACTGGTCGGGAAGAAAACTGTTTTTT; CDR3: CSHWSGRKLFF
V: TRBV30; size: -; D: -; J: TRBJ1-5; DNA: TGTGCCTGGAGTGTACGGCCTCCCGGGTCTCTAAGCAATCAGCCCCAGCATTTT; CDR3: CAWSVRPPGSLSNQPQHF
V: TRBV7-3; size: -; D: -; J: TRBJ2-3; DNA: TGTGCCAGCAGCTTAACAGGGGGAGGGGCAGATACGCAGTATTTT; CDR3: CASSLTGGGADTQYF
V: TRBV11-2; size: -; D: -; J: TRBJ1-1; DNA: TGTGCCAGCAGCTTAACAGACCAGAACACTGAAGCTTTCTTT; CDR3: CASSLTDQNTEAFF
V: TRBV11-2; size: -; D: -; J: TRBJ1-4; DNA: TGTGCCAGCAGCACCCCCGGGGAAGGAGCGAAAAAACTGTTTTTT; CDR3: CASSTPGEGAKKLFF
V: TRBV28; size: -; D: -; J: TRBJ1-2; DNA: TGTGCCAGCAGCCGACGGACATTTGGCTACACCTTC; CDR3: CASSRRTFGYTF
V: TRBV5-4; size: -; D: -; J: TRBJ2-2; DNA: TGTGCCAGCAGACGGGTCAGCACCGGGGAGCTGTTTTTT; CDR3: CASRRVSTGELFF
V: TRBV7-9; size: -; D: -; J: TRBJ2-5; DNA: TGTGCCAGCAGCCCCCCCACTAGTTTTGGCAATAAAGAGACCCAGTACTTC; CDR3: CASSPPTSFGNKETQYF
V: TRBV7-2; size: -; D: TRBD2; J: TRBJ2-1; DNA: TGTGCCAGCAGCCCAGGACTAGCGGAGACGGGTGAGCAGTTCTTC; CDR3: CASSPGLAETGEQFF
V: TRBV10-1; size: -; D: -; J: TRBJ1-1; DNA: TGCGCCAGCAAAGCCTTCAATTCTTCTGAAGCTTTCTTT; CDR3: CASKAFNSSEAFF
V: TRBV7-6; size: -; D: -; J: TRBJ2-7; DNA: TGTGCCAGCAGCTCGGGACTCCGCTACGAGCAGTACTTC; CDR3: CASSSGLRYEQYF
V: TRBV19; size: -; D: TRBD1; J: TRBJ1-5; DNA: TGTGCCAGTAGTATAGAGAGAGACAGGGGGCTACTCAATCAGCCCCAGCATTTT; CDR3: CASSIERDRGLLNQPQHF
V: TRBV19; size: few; D: -; J: TRBJ2-7; DNA: TGTGCCAGTCGCAAGGGCGAGGGTAGCGGCCCCTACGAGCAGTACTTC; CDR3: CASRKGEGSGPYEQYF
V: TRBV18; size: -; D: -; J: TRBJ2-2; DNA: TGTGCCAGCTCGACAAGCACGGCCGGGGAGCTGTTTTTT; CDR3: CASSTSTAGELFF
V: TRBV13; size: -; D: TRBD2; J: TRBJ2-2; DNA: TGTGCCAGCAGCTCCGGAGGACTAGCGGGAGACACCGGGGAGCTGTTTTTT; CDR3: CASSSGGLAGDTGELFF
V: TRBV28; size: -; D: -; J: TRBJ1-3; DNA: TGTGCCAGCAGTTTTCGGGGAAACACCATATATTTT; CDR3: CASSFRGNTIYF
V: TRBV5-1; size: -; D: TRBD1; J: TRBJ2-7; DNA: TGCGCCAGCAGCTTGGAAGAGGCGACAGGGGGCTACGAGCAGTACTTC; CDR3: CASSLEEATGGYEQYF
V: TRBV9; size: -; D: TRBD1; J: TRBJ1-3; DNA: TGTGCCAGCAGCACACCGGGACAGATGAGCTCTGGAAACACCATATATTTT; CDR3: CASSTPGQMSSGNTIYF
V: TRBV5-1; size: -; D: -; J: TRBJ2-6; DNA: TGCGCCAGCAGCCCGAGGAGGAAGGGCCACTCTGGGGCCAACGTCCTGACTTTC; CDR3: CASSPRRKGHSGANVLTF
V: TRBV28; size: once; D: TRBD2; J: TRBJ2-7; DNA: TGTGCCAGCAGTGTCAAGCGGGAGGAGTACGAGCAGTACTTC; CDR3: CASSVKREEYEQYF
V: TRBV24-1; size: -; D: -; J: TRBJ2-7; DNA: TGTGCCACCAGTGTCGGAGATTTCTACGAGCAGTACTTC; CDR3: CATSVGDFYEQYF
V: TRBV6-5; size: few; D: -; J: TRBJ1-1; DNA: TGTGCCAGCAGCCCGGACAGCCAAATCGGAACTGAAGCTTTCTTT; CDR3: CASSPDSQIGTEAFF
V: TRBV18; size: -; D: TRBD1; J: TRBJ1-2; DNA: TGTGCCAGCTCACCATCGGGACAGGGGGAGAACTATGGCTACACCTTC; CDR3: CASSPSGQGENYGYTF
V: TRBV30; size: -; D: TRBD1; J: TRBJ1-2; DNA: TGTGCCTGGGAAGAACAGGGGAGCTATGGCTACACCTTC; CDR3: CAWEEQGSYGYTF
V: TRBV5-1; size: -; D: TRBD1; J: TRBJ2-3; DNA: TGCGCCAGCAGCTTGGAGGGACAGGGTTTCACAGATACGCAGTATTTT; CDR3: CASSLEGQGFTDTQYF
V: TRBV6-5; size: -; D: -; J: TRBJ1-4; DNA: TGTGCCAGCAGTTCCCAGGGGAAACTGTTTTTT; CDR3: CASSSQGKLFF
V: TRBV10-2; size: -; D: TRBD2; J: TRBJ2-1; DNA: TGCGCCAGCAGTGAGTCGGTAGCGGGAGTACTCTACAATGAGCAGTTCTTC; CDR3: CASSESVAGVLYNEQFF
V: TRBV27; size: -; D: -; J: TRBJ2-7; DNA: TGTGCCAGCAGTTTATCATTCGGCTCCTACGAGCAGTACTTC; CDR3: CASSLSFGSYEQYF
V: TRBV10-3; size: -; D: TRBD1; J: TRBJ1-1; DNA: TGTGCCATCAAAACACGGGACAGGGCGAACACTGAAGCTTTCTTT; CDR3: CAIKTRDRANTEAFF
V: TRBV20-1; size: once; D: -; J: TRBJ1-2; DNA: TGCAGTGCTAGGGAGAATCATGGCTACACCTTC; CDR3: CSARENHGYTF
V: TRBV11-3; size: -; D: -; J: TRBJ2-1; DNA: TGTGCCAGCAGCGTTAGCGGTACCTACAATGAGCAGTTCTTC; CDR3: CASSVSGTYNEQFF
V: TRBV28; size: -; D: TRBD1; J: TRBJ1-1; DNA: TGTGCCAGCAGGGGGACAGGGGGTTTCAACACTGAAGCTTTCTTT; CDR3: CASRGTGGFNTEAFF
V: TRBV4-1; size: -; D: -; J: TRBJ1-5; DNA: TGCGCCAGCAGCCCCATCCGTCAGGTTGAGCAGCCCCAGCATTTT; CDR3: CASSPIRQVEQPQHF
V: TRBV21-1; size: -; D: -; J: TRBJ2-3; DNA: TGTGCCAGCAGCAAAGCGGGCGCGCAGTATTTT; CDR3: CASSKAGAQYF
V: TRBV6-1; size: -; D: TRBD1; J: TRBJ1-5; DNA: TGTGCCAGCAGTGAATTCTTAGGGACAGGGACTCAGCCCCAGCATTTT; CDR3: CASSEFLGTGTQPQHF
V: TRBV3-1/TRBV3-2; size: -; D: TRBD1; J: TRBJ1-3; DNA: TGTGCCAGCAGCCCAGGGACAGTCACTGGAAACACCATATATTTT; CDR3: CASSPGTVTGNTIYF